The present T cell receptor beta chain was sequenced within a study of beta chain features in type 1 diabetes (dated by TCRdb to 2017 to 2018). Broadly, across the study: Mean age, gender distribution, total cell number and subset yield were not different between patients and healthy donors. A total of 90 million to 140 million sorted cells were examined across all samples, and RNA yield correlated strongly with the number of cells per subset. The study compared TCRB repertoires of sorted circulating CD4+ T cell subsets between recently diagnosed type 1 diabetes patients and matched healthy donors. Regulatory and stem cell-like memory subsets were obtained from only 8 patients and roughly 8 healthy donors, while naive and central memory subsets were obtained from all 30 or so donors.

From each donor, a single peripheral blood sample of 100 to 150 mL on average was drawn into heparinised tubes. A BD FACSAria II was used to sort naive, central memory, regulatory and stem cell-like memory CD4+ T cells with a panel that included CD45RO, CCR7, CD25, CD127, CD95 and CD27. Every sorted population had a purity above 95%. PBMCs were isolated immediately by Lymphoprep density gradient centrifugation and stained directly without culture. So that batch effects would be minimized, each experiment stained and sorted samples in pairs, pairing one healthy donor with one patient. Reading from cysteine to phenylalanine, the CDR3 counts 15 amino acids. The DNA shown is the 45-base CDR3, in frame from base 1. The germline V gene specifies SQVTM as CDR1 and ANQGSEA as CDR2. V drops 0 bases and J drops 9 bases, leaving 18 bases in between. General conclusions and limits of the study: Only small numbers of individuals were included in the HLA sub-analyses, which left unresolved whether HLA type had any influence on TCRB rearrangement. Patients with type 1 diabetes made fewer insertions and deleted more nucleotides at VDJ recombination sites, implying thymic rearrangement abnormalities. Because cDNA was sequenced instead of genomic DNA, highly expressing activated cells could be over-represented, though the groups showed no difference in activation or CD3 levels. The naive, central memory and regulatory TCRB repertoires appeared to resemble one another more closely among patients than among healthy donors. Shorter templates might have been favored by PCR, but patient and control samples were amplified and corrected together, so both groups would have been affected equally by any skew. A moderate but significant shortening of TCRB CDR3 length was observed in type 1 diabetes patients in all four CD4+ subsets.

The entire isolated RNA was reverse transcribed using the High Capacity cDNA Reverse Transcription Kit, and thus expressed TCRB transcripts were sequenced. Naive, central memory and regulatory T cell samples underwent deep immunoSEQ sequencing, averaging roughly 3.5 million total reads per sample. Sorted cells were lysed in RLT buffer, and RNA was extracted using DNase-treated RNeasy Micro or Mini kits according to cell number. To prevent cross-contamination, each cell subset was processed individually, whereas patient and healthy donor samples were processed jointly. Using the immunoSEQ multiplex PCR, TCRB sequences were amplified from cDNA into 87-bp fragments spanning the CDR3 region. The amplicons were sequenced using the Illumina HiSeq platform. The source study handled its data this way. PCR bias was computationally corrected using synthetic template baselines, reads within Hamming distance 2 were collapsed, and singletons that could not be merged were discarded. Reads were aligned to IMGT to assign V, D and J genes, CDR3 length, and insertions or deletions at six rearrangement sites. Within each subset, clonotype counts were normalized to sorted cell number, and only after that were true diversity and Gini coefficients computed with the tcR R package. The overlap coefficient, calculated on TCRB nucleotide sequences, was used to quantify repertoire sharing. As a proxy for the pre-selection repertoire, out-of-frame TCRB sequences from naive cells were analyzed. The table was pulled from immuneACCESS by TCRdb, which kept in-frame rearrangements only. Such tables lose some clones; where checked, under half of the loss comes from unresolved V genes, and the rest has no known cause. That table furnishes V, J and clone size, whereas the DNA furnished D and trimming. The table for this sample lists about 350,000 clones; 15% to 20% of them were counted only once. The ten largest clones take up under 0.05% of the sample.

This clone was recorded a few times. Its antigen has not been determined. It has no much larger one-base neighbor in the sample; base qualities were not kept. The origin of this receptor is a young woman in good health. The chain joins TRBV29-1 to TRBJ2-1, and perhaps TRBD1 as D gene, on 5 matching bases. Source material: naive CD4+ T cells from blood. In the paper's terms, the cell subset or site label means: true naive CD4+ T cells. The CDR3 sequence is CSVEENWIRQGEQFF. The sequenced DNA is TGCAGCGTTGAAGAGAATTGGATTCGTCAGGGTGAGCAGTTCTTC.